This T cell receptor beta chain was identified in a study of T cells in Graves' hyperthyroidism and ophthalmopathy. The table lists this clonotype with many counts. The CDR3 consists of 14 residues. Germline V gives CDR1 MNHNS, CDR2 SASEGT. V lost 6 bases and J lost 4, with 12 bases in between. Amplification yielded TCR beta CDR3 regions, with RNA transcripts as the source. The study used the HTBI primer set for a first-round RT-PCR of the TCR CDR3. TCRdb redid the calling of the multiplex PCR reads with MiXCR, one entry per CDR3 protein. The sample holds 400,000 or so distinct CDR3 sequences, more than 12% seen once.

This TCR derives from a woman in her thirties with Graves' ophthalmopathy. The V and J genes are TRBV6-1 and TRBJ2-2; maybe TRBD2 (6 bases). The specimen sequenced was blood. Here the CDR3 reads CASRNRRGTGELFF. The CDR3 DNA follows: TGTGCCAGCAGAAACAGGAGGGGCACCGGGGAGCTGTTTTTT.